The following is a T cell receptor (beta chain) sequence with its context. Its antigen is currently unknown. This specimen comes from a study of T cell responses to AZD1222 COVID-19 vaccine. Study-wide findings and caveats: It should be noted that donors were predominantly white British and more often female, and clonal diversity was possibly underestimated.

V was clipped by 6 bases and J by 5 bases, with 16 bases between them. The V gene's germline CDR1 is LNHDA and CDR2 SQIVND (reference sequence). This CDR3 is 14 amino acids long. Profiling relied on immunoSEQ multiplex PCR, and the TCRdb table lists in-frame clones only, not all of them. The table shows 100,000 to 150,000 clones, with 80% to 90% occurring only once. The source material was peripheral blood, sampled on day 0 of AZD1222 vaccination. The TCR sequence derives from an adult in good health. This chain connects TRBV19 to TRBJ1-1, with D uncertain. The CDR3: CASRTSRGDTEAFF. The DNA for the CDR3 is TGTGCCAGTAGGACCTCCCGGGGTGATACTGAAGCTTTCTTT.